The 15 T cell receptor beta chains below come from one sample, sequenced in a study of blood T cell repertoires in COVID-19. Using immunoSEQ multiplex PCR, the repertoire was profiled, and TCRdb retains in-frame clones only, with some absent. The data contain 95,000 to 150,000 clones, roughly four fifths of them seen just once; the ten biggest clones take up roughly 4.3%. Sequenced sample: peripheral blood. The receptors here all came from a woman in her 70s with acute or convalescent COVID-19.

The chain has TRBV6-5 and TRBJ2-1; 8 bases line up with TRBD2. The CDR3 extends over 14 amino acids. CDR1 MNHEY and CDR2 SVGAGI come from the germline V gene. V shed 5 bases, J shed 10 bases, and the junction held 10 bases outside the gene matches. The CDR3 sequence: CASSTRTSFDEQFF. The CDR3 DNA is TGTGCCAGCAGTACCCGGACTAGCTTTGACGAGCAGTTCTTC.

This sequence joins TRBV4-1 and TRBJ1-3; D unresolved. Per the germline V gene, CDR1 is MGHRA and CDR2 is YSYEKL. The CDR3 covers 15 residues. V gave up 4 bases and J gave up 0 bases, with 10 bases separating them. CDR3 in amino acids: CASSPTGASGNTIYF. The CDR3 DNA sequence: TGCGCCAGCAGCCCTACCGGAGCCTCTGGAAACACCATATATTTT.

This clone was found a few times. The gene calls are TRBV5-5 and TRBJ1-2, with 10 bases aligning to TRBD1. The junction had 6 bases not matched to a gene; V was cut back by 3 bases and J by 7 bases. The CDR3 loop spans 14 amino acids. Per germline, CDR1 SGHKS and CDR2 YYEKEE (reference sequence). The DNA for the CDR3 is TGTGCCAGCAGCTGGGAGGACAGGGGGTTTGGCTACACCTTC. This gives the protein CASSWEDRGFGYTF.

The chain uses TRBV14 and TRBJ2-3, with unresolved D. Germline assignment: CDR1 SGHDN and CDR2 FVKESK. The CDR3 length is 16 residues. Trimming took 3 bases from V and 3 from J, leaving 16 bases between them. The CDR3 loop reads CASSHESSELTDTQYF. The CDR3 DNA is TGTGCCAGCAGCCACGAGAGCAGCGAGTTGACAGATACGCAGTATTTT.

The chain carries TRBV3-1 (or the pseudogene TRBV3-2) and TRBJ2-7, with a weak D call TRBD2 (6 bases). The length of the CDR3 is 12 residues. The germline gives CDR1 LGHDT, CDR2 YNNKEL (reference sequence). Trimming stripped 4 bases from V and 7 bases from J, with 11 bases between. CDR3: CASSLIREEQYF. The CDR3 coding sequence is TGTGCCAGCAGCCTGATCCGGGAGGAGCAGTACTTC.

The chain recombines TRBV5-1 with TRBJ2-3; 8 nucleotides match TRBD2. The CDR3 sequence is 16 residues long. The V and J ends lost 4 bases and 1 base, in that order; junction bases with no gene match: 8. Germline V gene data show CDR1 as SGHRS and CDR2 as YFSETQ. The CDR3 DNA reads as TGCGCCAGCAGCCTCACACGGGGGGGAGGCACAGATACGCAGTATTTT. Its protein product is CASSLTRGGGTDTQYF.

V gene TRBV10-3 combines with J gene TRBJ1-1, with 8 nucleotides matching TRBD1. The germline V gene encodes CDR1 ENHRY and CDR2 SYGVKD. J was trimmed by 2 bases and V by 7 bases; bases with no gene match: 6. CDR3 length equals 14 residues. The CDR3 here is CAIKSTGDNTEAFF. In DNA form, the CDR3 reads TGTGCCATCAAGTCGACAGGGGATAACACTGAAGCTTTCTTT.

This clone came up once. The CDR3 sequence: CAWSPGQVGGYTF. In DNA form, the CDR3 reads TGTGCCTGGAGTCCGGGACAGGTGGGCGGCTACACCTTC. The chain is built from TRBV30 and TRBJ1-2; 8 bases line up with TRBD1. Germline lookup yields CDR1 GTSNPN and CDR2 SVGIG (reference sequence). J lost 8 bases, V lost 2 bases, and 7 bases had no gene match. This CDR3 region has 13 residues.

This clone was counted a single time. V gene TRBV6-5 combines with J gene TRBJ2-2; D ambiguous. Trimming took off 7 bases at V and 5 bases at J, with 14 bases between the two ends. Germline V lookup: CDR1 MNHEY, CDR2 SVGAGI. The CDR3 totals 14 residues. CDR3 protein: CASTRLVSTGELFF. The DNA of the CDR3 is TGTGCCAGCACTAGATTGGTCTCTACCGGGGAGCTGTTTTTT.

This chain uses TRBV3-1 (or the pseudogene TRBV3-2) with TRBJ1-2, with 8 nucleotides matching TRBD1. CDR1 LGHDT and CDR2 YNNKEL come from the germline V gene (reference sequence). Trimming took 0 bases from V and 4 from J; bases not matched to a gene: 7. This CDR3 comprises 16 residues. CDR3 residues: CASSQDPGQVIYGYTF. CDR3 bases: TGTGCCAGCAGCCAAGATCCGGGACAGGTAATCTATGGCTACACCTTC.

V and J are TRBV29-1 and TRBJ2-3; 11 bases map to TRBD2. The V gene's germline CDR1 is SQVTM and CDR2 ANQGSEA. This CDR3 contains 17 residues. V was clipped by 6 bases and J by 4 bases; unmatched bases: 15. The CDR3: CSVLFLPSGGQADTQYF. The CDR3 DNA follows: TGCAGCGTACTCTTCCTGCCTAGCGGGGGGCAAGCAGATACGCAGTATTTT.

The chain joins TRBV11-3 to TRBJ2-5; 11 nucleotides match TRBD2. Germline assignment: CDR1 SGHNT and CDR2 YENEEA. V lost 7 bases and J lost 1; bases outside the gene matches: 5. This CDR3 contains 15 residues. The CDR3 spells CASTNSGGAQETQYF. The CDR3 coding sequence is TGTGCCAGCACCAATAGCGGGGGGGCCCAAGAGACCCAGTACTTC.

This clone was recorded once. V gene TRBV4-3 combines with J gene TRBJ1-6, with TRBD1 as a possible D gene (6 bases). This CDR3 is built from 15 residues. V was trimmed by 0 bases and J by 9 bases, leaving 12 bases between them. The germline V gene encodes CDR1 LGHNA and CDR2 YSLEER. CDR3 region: CASSQDSGVGSPLHF. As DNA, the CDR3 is TGCGCCAGCAGCCAAGATTCAGGGGTAGGTTCACCCCTCCACTTT.

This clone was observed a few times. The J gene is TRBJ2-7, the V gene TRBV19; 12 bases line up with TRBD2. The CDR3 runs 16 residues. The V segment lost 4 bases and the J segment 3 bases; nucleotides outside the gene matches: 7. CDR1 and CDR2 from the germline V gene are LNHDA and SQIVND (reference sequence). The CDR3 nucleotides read TGTGCCAGTAGTACCCCCCGACTAGCGGGGGACTACGAGCAGTACTTC. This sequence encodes CASSTPRLAGDYEQYF. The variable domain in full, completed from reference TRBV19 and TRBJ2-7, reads DGGITQSPKYLFRKEGQNVTLSCEQNLNHDAMYWYRQDPGQGLRLIYYSQIVNDFQKGDIAEGYSVSREKKESFPLTVTSAQKNPTAFYLCASSTPRLAGDYEQYFGPGTRLTVT.

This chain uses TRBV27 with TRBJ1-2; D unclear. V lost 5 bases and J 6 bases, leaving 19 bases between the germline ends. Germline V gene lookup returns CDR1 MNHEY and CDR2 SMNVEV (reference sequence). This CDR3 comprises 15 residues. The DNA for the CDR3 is TGTGCCAGCAGTCCCTGGCCCCCGACATTGGATGGCTACACCTTC. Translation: CASSPWPPTLDGYTF.